This T cell receptor (beta chain) was captured by sequencing in a study of blood T cell repertoires in COVID-19. Germline CDR1 and CDR2: SGDLS and YYNGEE. V was shortened by 0 bases and J by 4 bases, with 9 bases between the two germline ends. There are 14 residues in the CDR3. The authors' processing: Estimated nucleated cell counts came from reference gene primer amplification. Data came from immunoSEQ multiplex PCR; TCRdb stores just in-frame clones and leaves some out. D and trimming were read from the DNA, whereas the V and J calls and clone size are those reported in that table. Among approximately 350,000 clones, 89% were seen once, and the ten largest hold 1% to 1.5%.

The sequenced sample was peripheral blood. The chain combines TRBV9 with TRBJ2-3; maybe TRBD2 (5 bases). The TCR originated in a man aged 35 to 55 with acute or convalescent COVID-19. CDR3 nucleotide sequence: TGTGCCAGCAGCGTAGCTACTAGGGCAGATACGCAGTATTTT. This codes for CASSVATRADTQYF.